This T cell receptor beta chain was found in a study of response to subunit inactivated influenza vaccine. TCRdb called the RT-PCR reads again in MiXCR, with one record for every CDR3 protein. The profile shows a few hundred thousand distinct CDR3 sequences, 13% to 15% of them singletons. This clonotype has ten or more counts. The CDR3 extends over 15 amino acids. Germline CDR1 LGHNA, CDR2 YNFKEQ. V was pared by 1 base and J by 2 bases, with 8 bases between. This material consisted of PBMCs from blood, taken about 11 days after vaccination. This chain connects TRBV4-2 to TRBJ1-4, with D maybe TRBD1 (5 bases). This receptor was obtained from a man aged 45-65 years who received an inactivated influenza vaccine. DNA of the CDR3: TGTGCCAGCAGCCAAGTCGGACATACTAATGAAAAACTGTTTTTT. Its translation: CASSQVGHTNEKLFF.